This T cell receptor (beta chain) was retrieved from a study of blood T cell repertoires in COVID-19. CDR3 size: 16 residues. With 3 bases clipped from V and 6 bases from J, the junction kept 9 bases outside the gene matches. The germline V gene encodes CDR1 KGHDR and CDR2 SFDVKD. Original processing notes: Using reference gene primer amplification, nucleated cell counts were estimated. Measured with immunoSEQ multiplex PCR; TCRdb has only the in-frame clones, and not every one. Clonal size and the V and J genes are those of that table, whereas D and trimming came from the DNA. Of roughly 81,000 clones listed, around 81% are singletons.

The rearrangement uses TRBV24-1 and TRBJ2-2, with 7 bases fitting TRBD1. The source of this sequence is a woman in her 70s with acute or convalescent COVID-19. The sequenced material came from peripheral blood. In nucleotides, the CDR3 is TGTGCCACCAGTGATGTTCGACAGGGTGGAGCCGGGGAGCTGTTTTTT. Translated, it gives CATSDVRQGGAGELFF.